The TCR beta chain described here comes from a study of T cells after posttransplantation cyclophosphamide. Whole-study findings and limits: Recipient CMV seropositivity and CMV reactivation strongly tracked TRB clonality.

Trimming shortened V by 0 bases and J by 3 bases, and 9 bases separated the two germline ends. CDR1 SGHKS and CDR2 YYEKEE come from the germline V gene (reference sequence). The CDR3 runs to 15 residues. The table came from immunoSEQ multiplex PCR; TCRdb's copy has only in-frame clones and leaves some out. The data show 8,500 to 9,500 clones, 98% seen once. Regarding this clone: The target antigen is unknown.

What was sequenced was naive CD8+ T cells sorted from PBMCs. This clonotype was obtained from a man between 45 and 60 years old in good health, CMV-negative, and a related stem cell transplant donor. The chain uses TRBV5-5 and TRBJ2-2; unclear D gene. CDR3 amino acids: CASSLEQIHTGELFF. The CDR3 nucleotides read TGTGCCAGCAGCTTGGAACAGATTCACACCGGGGAGCTGTTTTTT.